This note documents a single TCR beta chain sequence. Its cognate antigen has yet to be identified. No base-level quality is on record; no much larger clone is a single base apart. The immunoSEQ assay amplified TCRB CDR3 regions from approximately 2 micrograms of genomic DNA, or from all available DNA when less than that amount was available. For multiplex PCR, 60 forward primers for TCR V beta segments and 13 reverse primers for J beta segments were used. To estimate reads per starting template, synthetic control templates were spiked into each sample at limiting dilution. The Illumina HiSeq System generated sequencing reads of 87 bp. Per the source publication's procedure: PCR and sequencing errors were removed by merging closely related sequences with a nearest neighbor algorithm. TCR overlap was measured as the percentage of unique tumor TCR beta sequences that were also present in the peripheral blood of the same patient. TCRdb limited this immuneACCESS table to in-frame rearrangements with V and J called. A share of clones is missing; checked studies link under half to unresolved V genes, and the rest is unexplained. V, J and clone size are taken as reported in that table, and D and trimming were inferred from the DNA itself. The table for this sample lists approximately 92,000 clones; approximately 80% of them were counted only once. The ten largest clones take up 5.4% of the sample.

The time point label corresponds to: after dendritic cell vaccination, including at tumor progression/relapse. Patients were selected on the basis of adequate residual fresh-frozen tumor tissue and more than two years of available survival data. Although molecular status otherwise differed among the glioblastoma patients, no patient had an isocitrate dehydrogenase mutation. PBMC collection took place before vaccination, two weeks after the third vaccination, and at tumor progression if progression occurred. The Qiagen DNeasy Blood extraction Kit was used for extraction of genomic DNA. The data stem from a study of glioma-infiltrating T cells after dendritic cell vaccination listed by TCRdb under 2016. Looking at the study overall: The cohort comprised around 15 glioblastoma patients from Phase I and II dendritic cell vaccination trials, 9 newly diagnosed and 6 with recurrent disease. Between 2003 and 2012, the patients were given dendritic cell vaccination pulsed with autologous tumor lysate. The vaccine consisted of monocyte-derived dendritic cells cultured less than nine days with IL-4 and GM-CSF, then pulsed overnight with autologous tumor lysate. Each patient got three intradermal injections of the dendritic cell vaccine, spaced at biweekly intervals, in the arm below the axilla. In glioblastoma patients vaccinated with dendritic cells, deep sequencing of TCR beta CDR3 regions served to measure tumor-infiltrating lymphocyte content and to compare repertoires between tumor and blood. Survival after dendritic cell vaccination was correlated with TCR sequencing metrics, including TIL content and tumor-blood repertoire overlap. The research as a whole found: The cohort was small and heterogeneous, few patients had complete blood and tumor sets, and even fewer had initial-recurrent tumor pairs. No direct relationship between TCR clonality and survival was found, suggesting that a diverse polyclonal response may matter. After dendritic cell vaccination, a higher estimated pretreatment TIL content predicted longer time to progression and overall survival. The response model built on TCR overlap across three groups was characterized as speculative, with prospective validation still needed.

The sample in question was blood, obtained after dendritic cell vaccination. The TCR originated in a human donor with glioblastoma.

The CDR3 region: CASKLGGRFTEAFF. The DNA reads TGTGCCAGCAAACTAGGAGGCAGGTTCACTGAAGCTTTCTTT. The rearranged chain carries TRBV6-5 and TRBJ1-1, with the D segment identity uncertain. The CDR3 sequence holds 14 residues, the cysteine and phenylalanine included. Here the CDR3 DNA is all that survives: 42 bases in frame from base 1. Per the germline V gene, MNHEY is the CDR1 and SVGAGI is the CDR2. The V end loses 7 bases and the J end loses 4 bases, and a stretch of 16 bases separates them.